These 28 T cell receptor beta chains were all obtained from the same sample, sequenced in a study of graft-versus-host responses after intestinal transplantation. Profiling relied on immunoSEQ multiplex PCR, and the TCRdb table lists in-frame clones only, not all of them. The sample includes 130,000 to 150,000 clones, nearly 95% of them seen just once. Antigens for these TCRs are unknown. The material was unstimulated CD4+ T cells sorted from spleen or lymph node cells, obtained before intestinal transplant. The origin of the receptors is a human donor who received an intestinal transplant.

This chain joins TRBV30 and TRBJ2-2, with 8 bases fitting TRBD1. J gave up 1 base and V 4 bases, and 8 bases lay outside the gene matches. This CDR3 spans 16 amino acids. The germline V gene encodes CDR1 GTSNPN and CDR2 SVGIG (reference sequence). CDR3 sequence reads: CAWTIRTGMNTGELFF. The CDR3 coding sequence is TGTGCCTGGACTATCCGGACAGGGATGAACACCGGGGAGCTGTTTTTT.

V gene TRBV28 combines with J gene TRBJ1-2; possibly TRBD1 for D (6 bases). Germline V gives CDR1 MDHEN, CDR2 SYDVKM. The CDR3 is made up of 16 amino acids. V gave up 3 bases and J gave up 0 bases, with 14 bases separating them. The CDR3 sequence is CASSFRIRGPNYGYTF. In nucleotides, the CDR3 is TGTGCCAGCAGTTTTAGGATCAGGGGCCCTAACTATGGCTACACCTTC.

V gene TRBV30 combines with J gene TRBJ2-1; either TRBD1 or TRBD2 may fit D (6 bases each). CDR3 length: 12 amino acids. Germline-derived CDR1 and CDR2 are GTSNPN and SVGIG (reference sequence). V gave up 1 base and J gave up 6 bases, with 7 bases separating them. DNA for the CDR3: TGTGCCTGGAGTGAGGGGGGCAATGAGCAGTTCTTC. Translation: CAWSEGGNEQFF.

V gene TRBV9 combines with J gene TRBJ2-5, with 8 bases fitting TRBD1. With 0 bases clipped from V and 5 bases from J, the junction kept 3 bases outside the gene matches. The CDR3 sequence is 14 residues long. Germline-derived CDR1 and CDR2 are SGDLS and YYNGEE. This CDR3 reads CASSVGTGWETQYF. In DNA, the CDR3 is TGTGCCAGCAGCGTAGGGACAGGGTGGGAGACCCAGTACTTC.

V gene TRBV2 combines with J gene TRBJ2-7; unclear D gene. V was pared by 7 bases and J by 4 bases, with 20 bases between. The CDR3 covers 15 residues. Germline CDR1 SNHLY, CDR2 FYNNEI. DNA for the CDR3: TGTGCCAGCACCTCGACGGCCGCTCCCATATACGAGCAGTACTTC. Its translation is CASTSTAAPIYEQYF.

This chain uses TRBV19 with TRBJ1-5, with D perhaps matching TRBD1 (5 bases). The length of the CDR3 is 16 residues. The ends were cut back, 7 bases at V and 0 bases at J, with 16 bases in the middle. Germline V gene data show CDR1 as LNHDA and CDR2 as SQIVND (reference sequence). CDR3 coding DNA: TGTGCCAGTAAGGGGACGGCACAATATAGCAATCAGCCCCAGCATTTT. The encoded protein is CASKGTAQYSNQPQHF. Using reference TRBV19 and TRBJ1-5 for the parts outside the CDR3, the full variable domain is DGGITQSPKYLFRKEGQNVTLSCEQNLNHDAMYWYRQDPGQGLRLIYYSQIVNDFQKGDIAEGYSVSREKKESFPLTVTSAQKNPTAFYLCASKGTAQYSNQPQHFGDGTRLSIL.

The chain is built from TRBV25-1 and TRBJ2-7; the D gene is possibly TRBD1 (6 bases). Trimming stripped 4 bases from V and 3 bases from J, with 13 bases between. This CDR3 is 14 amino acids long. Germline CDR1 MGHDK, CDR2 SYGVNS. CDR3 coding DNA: TGTGCCAGCAGTGTGGCAGGGGTCGGCTACGAGCAGTACTTC. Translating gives CASSVAGVGYEQYF.

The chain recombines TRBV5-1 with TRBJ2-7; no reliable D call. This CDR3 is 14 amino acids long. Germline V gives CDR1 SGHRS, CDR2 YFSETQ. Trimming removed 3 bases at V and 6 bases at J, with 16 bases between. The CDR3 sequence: CASSSDGASGEQYF. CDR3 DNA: TGCGCCAGCAGCTCCGACGGAGCTTCTGGCGAGCAGTACTTC.

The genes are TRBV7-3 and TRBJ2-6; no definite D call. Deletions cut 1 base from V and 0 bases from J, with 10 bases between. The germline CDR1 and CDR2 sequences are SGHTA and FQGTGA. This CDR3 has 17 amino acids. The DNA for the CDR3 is TGTGCCAGCAGCTTAAACCCGGGTAGCTCTGGGGCCAACGTCCTGACTTTC. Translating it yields CASSLNPGSSGANVLTF.

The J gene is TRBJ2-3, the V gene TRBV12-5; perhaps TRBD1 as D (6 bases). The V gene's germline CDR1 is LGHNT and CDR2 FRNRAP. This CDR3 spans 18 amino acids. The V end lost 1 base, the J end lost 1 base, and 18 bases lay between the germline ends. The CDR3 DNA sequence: TGTGCTAGTGGTTTGGGGCTCTCAGGGGTCAGGGGCACAGATACGCAGTATTTT. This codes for CASGLGLSGVRGTDTQYF.

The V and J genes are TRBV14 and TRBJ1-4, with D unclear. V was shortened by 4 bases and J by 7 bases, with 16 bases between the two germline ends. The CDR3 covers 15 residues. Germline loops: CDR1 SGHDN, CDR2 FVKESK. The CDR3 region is CASSLAGLRGEKLFF. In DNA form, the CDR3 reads TGTGCCAGCAGCCTGGCAGGTTTACGGGGTGAAAAACTGTTTTTT.

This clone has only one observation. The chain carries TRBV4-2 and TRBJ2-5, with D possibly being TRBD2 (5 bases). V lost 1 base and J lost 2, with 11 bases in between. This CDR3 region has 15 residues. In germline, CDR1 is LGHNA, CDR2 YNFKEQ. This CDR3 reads CASSQGRSGQETQYF. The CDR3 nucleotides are TGTGCCAGCAGCCAAGGAAGGTCGGGACAAGAGACCCAGTACTTC.

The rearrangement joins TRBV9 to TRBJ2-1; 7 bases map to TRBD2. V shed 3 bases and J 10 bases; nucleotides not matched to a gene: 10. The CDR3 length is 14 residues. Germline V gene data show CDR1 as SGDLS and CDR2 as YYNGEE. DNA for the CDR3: TGTGCCAGCAGCGCGCCCCTAACTAGCGCCGAGCAGTTCTTC. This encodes CASSAPLTSAEQFF. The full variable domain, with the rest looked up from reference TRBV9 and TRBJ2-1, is DSGVTQTPKHLITATGQRVTLRCSPRSGDLSVYWYQQSLDQGLQFLIQYYNGEERAKGNILERFSAQQFPDLHSELNLSSLELGDSALYFCASSAPLTSAEQFFGPGTRLTVL.

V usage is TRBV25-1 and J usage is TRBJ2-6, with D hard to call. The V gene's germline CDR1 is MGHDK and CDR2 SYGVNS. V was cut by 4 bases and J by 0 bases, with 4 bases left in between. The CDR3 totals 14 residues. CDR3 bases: TGTGCCAGCAGTGGACTCTCTGGGGCCAACGTCCTGACTTTC. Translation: CASSGLSGANVLTF.

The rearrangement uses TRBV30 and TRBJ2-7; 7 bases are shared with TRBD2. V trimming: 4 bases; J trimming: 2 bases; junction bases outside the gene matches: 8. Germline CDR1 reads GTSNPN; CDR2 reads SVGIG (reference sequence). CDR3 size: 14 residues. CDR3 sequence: CAWTPGLPTYEQYF. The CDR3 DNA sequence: TGTGCCTGGACGCCGGGACTACCGACCTACGAGCAGTACTTC.

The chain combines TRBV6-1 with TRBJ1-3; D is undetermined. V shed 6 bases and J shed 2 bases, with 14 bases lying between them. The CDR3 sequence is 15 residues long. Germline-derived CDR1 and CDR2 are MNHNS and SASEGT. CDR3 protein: CASRLLGSPGNTIYF. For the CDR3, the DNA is TGTGCCAGCAGACTTCTTGGATCTCCTGGAAACACCATATATTTT.

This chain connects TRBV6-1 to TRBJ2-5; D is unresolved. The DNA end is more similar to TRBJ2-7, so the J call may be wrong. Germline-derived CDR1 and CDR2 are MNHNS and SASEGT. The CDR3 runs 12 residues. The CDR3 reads CASSEGDYEQYF. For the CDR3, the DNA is TGTGCCAGCAGTGAAGGGGACTACGAGCAGTACTTC.

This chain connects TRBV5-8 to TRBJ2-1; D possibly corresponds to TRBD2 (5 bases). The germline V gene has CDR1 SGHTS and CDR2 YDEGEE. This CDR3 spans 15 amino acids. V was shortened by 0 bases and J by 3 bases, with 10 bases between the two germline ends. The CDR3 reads CASSLAGGFYNEQFF. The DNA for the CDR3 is TGTGCCAGCAGCTTGGCCGGCGGGTTCTACAATGAGCAGTTCTTC.

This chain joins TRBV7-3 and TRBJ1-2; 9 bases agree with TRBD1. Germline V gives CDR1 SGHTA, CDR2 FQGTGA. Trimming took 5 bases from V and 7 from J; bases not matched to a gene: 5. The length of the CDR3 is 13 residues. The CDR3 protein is CASSPDRGGGYTF. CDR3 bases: TGTGCCAGCAGCCCGGACAGGGGCGGTGGCTACACCTTC.

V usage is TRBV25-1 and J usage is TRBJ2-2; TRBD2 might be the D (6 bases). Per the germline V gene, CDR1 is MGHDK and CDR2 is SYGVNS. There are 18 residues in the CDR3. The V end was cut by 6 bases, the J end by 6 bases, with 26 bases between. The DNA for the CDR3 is TGTGCCAGCAGCCCTACCCCGCCGGGACTTCAGGGAGCCGGGGAGCTGTTTTTT. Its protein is CASSPTPPGLQGAGELFF.

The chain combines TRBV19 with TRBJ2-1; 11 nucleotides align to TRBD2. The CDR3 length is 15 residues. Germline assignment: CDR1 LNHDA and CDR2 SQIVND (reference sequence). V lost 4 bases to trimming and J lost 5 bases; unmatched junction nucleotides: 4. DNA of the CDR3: TGTGCCAGTAGTACCCGGACTAGCGGGCACAATGAGCAGTTCTTC. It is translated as CASSTRTSGHNEQFF.

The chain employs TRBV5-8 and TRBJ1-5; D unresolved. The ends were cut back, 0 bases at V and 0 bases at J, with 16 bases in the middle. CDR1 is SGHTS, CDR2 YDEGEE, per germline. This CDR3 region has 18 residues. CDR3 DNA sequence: TGTGCCAGCAGCTTGGTGGTGGCAGCAGCTTATAGCAATCAGCCCCAGCATTTT. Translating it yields CASSLVVAAAYSNQPQHF.

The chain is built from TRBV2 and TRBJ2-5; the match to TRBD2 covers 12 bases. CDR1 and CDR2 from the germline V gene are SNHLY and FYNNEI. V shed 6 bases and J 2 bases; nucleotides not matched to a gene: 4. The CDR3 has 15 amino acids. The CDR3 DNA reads TGTGCCAGCAGAGATGGGACTAGCGGGCAAGAGACCCAGTACTTC. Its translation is CASRDGTSGQETQYF.

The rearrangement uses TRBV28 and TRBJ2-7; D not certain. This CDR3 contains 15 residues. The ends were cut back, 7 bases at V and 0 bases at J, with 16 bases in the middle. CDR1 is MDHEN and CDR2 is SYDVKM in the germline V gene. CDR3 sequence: CASNRLPKSSYEQYF. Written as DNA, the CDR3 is TGTGCCAGCAATAGGCTACCCAAAAGCTCCTACGAGCAGTACTTC.

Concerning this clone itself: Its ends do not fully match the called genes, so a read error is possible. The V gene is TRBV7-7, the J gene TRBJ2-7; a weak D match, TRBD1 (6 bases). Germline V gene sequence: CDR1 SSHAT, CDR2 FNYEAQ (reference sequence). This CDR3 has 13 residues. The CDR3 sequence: CASSSAGESEQYF. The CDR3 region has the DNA TGTGCTAGCAGCTCAGCAGGGGAGTCCGAGCAGTACTTC.

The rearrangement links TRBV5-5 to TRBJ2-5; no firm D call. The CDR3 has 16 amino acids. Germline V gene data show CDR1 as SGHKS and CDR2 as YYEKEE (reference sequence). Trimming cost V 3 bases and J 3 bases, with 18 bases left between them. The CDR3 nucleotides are TGTGCCAGCAGCTGGGCGATCAGGCGGACGGAAGAGACCCAGTACTTC. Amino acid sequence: CASSWAIRRTEETQYF.

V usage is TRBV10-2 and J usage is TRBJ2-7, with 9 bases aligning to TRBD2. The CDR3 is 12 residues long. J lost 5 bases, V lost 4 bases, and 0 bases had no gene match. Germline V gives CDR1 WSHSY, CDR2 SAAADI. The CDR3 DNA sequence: TGCGCCAGCAGTGCTAGCGGGAACGAGCAGTACTTC. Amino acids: CASSASGNEQYF.

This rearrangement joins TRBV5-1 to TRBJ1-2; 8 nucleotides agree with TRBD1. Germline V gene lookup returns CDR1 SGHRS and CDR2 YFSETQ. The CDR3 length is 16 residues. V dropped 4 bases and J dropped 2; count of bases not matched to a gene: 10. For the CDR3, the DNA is TGCGCCAGCAGCCTGGACAGGGCGGGGGTGAACTATGGCTACACCTTC. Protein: CASSLDRAGVNYGYTF.